This T cell receptor (beta chain) was retrieved from a study of blood T cell repertoires in COVID-19. For the study at large: Sources were T cells, B-cell-depleted T cells, or PBMCs; the material itself was cDNA or gDNA.

CDR3 length: 15 residues. Looked up from germline, CDR1 is ENHRY and CDR2 is SYGVKD. Losses at the gene ends were 3 bases for V and 4 bases for J; bases not matched to a gene: 6. This clone occurred a few times. In the authors' methods: How many nucleated cells were present was estimated from reference gene primer amplification. Generated by immunoSEQ multiplex PCR, the TCRdb table keeps only in-frame clones and is missing some. D and trimming were read from the DNA, whereas the V and J calls and clone size are those reported in that table. Of about 150,000 clones listed, approximately 86% are singletons.

The source material was peripheral blood. The gene calls are TRBV10-3 and TRBJ1-2, with TRBD1 matching over 9 bases. This TCR was sampled from a woman between 40 and 55 years old with active or convalescent COVID-19. The CDR3 DNA sequence: TGTGCCATCAGTGACTACCGGGACAGGGCCTATGGCTACACCTTC. This gives the protein CAISDYRDRAYGYTF.